One and the same sample provided the 22 T cell receptor beta chains below, sequenced in a study of cytomegalovirus exposure and HLA in healthy donors. The PCR employed 60 Vbeta primers together with 13 Jbeta primers. TCRdb's table, derived via immunoSEQ multiplex PCR, lists solely in-frame clones and lacks some. In the table there are roughly 99,000 clones, over 60% of which are singletons. The specimen was PBMCs. The receptors derive from a man in his 60s in good health and CMV-seropositive.

V and J are TRBV7-2 and TRBJ2-7, with 7 nucleotides matching TRBD1. There are 14 residues in the CDR3. The J segment lost 3 bases and the V segment lost 6 bases, leaving 8 bases of the junction unmatched. CDR1 SGHTA and CDR2 FQGNSA come from the germline V gene. The CDR3 nucleotides are TGTGCCAGCAGTTTTTACAGGGGCGGCTACGAGCAGTACTTC. Translation: CASSFYRGGYEQYF.

The chain recombines TRBV13 with TRBJ2-2; TRBD2 matches at 7 bases. Germline assignment: CDR1 PRHDT and CDR2 FYEKMQ (reference sequence). The CDR3 loop spans 14 amino acids. The trim removed 7 bases at V and 2 bases at J, leaving 4 bases unmatched. CDR3 loop: CASTRGVNTGELFF. DNA for the CDR3: TGTGCCAGCACCCGGGGGGTCAACACCGGGGAGCTGTTTTTT. Full variable domain (remainder filled in from reference TRBV13 and TRBJ2-2): AAGVIQSPRHLIKEKRETATLKCYPIPRHDTVYWYQQGPGQDPQFLISFYEKMQSDKGSIPDRFSAQQFSDYHSELNMSSLELGDSALYFCASTRGVNTGELFFGEGSRLTVL.

This clone showed up just once. This sample includes further DNA sequences coding for the same CDR3. This sequence joins TRBV5-1 and TRBJ2-3; D is ambiguous. CDR1 and CDR2 from the germline V gene are SGHRS and YFSETQ. Trimming took 0 bases from V and 6 from J, leaving 11 bases between them. The CDR3 length is 14 residues. Written as DNA, the CDR3 is TGCGCCAGCAGCTTGGTCTCTGTGTCGGATACGCAGTATTTT. Residues: CASSLVSVSDTQYF.

The CDR3 region has the DNA TGCGCCAGCAGCCCACACAGGGGAGCCTATTTTAATCAGCCCCAGCATTTT. Protein sequence: CASSPHRGAYFNQPQHF. The chain joins TRBV4-3 to TRBJ1-5, with 7 positions matching TRBD1. In germline, CDR1 is LGHNA, CDR2 YSLEER. The CDR3 has 17 residues. V shed 4 bases and J 4 bases; nucleotides not matched to a gene: 13.

This clone appeared a few times. V gene TRBV5-6 combines with J gene TRBJ2-7; tentative D call: TRBD2 (5 bases). The CDR3 sequence is 11 residues long. Trimming removed 5 bases from V and 7 bases from J, with 10 bases in between. Germline assignment: CDR1 SGHDT and CDR2 YYEEEE. CDR3 nucleotide sequence: TGTGCCAGCAGTTTGACGGGAGAGCAGTACTTC. This translates into CASSLTGEQYF.

In nucleotides, the CDR3 is TGTGCCTGGAGTGTACCCCAGGGCTACGAGCAGTACTTC. This sequence encodes CAWSVPQGYEQYF. The rearrangement links TRBV30 to TRBJ2-7, with D perhaps matching TRBD1 (5 bases). CDR3 length: 13 amino acids. Deletions cut 0 bases from V and 3 bases from J, with 9 bases between. Germline assignment: CDR1 GTSNPN and CDR2 SVGIG (reference sequence).

The chain employs TRBV5-4 and TRBJ1-2; TRBD1 aligns across 9 bases. The CDR3 has 13 residues. The ends lost 5 bases at V and 6 bases at J; junction bases unmatched: 5. Germline V gene sequence: CDR1 SGHNT, CDR2 YYREEE (reference sequence). This CDR3 reads CASRFTGGDGYTF. The CDR3 coding sequence is TGTGCCAGCAGATTTACAGGGGGCGATGGCTACACCTTC. The full variable domain, completed using reference TRBV5-4 and TRBJ1-2, is ETGVTQSPTHLIKTRGQQVTLRCSSQSGHNTVSWYQQALGQGPQFIFQYYREEENGRGNFPPRFSGLQFPNYSSELNVNALELDDSALYLCASRFTGGDGYTFGSGTRLTVV.

The genes are TRBV2 and TRBJ1-6; possible D gene TRBD1, 6 bases. With 10 bases removed from V and 4 bases from J, the gap between germline ends came to 14 bases. This CDR3 spans 14 amino acids. From germline, CDR1 is SNHLY and CDR2 FYNNEI. CDR3 loop: CAKRRGGYNSPLHF. CDR3 nucleotides: TGTGCCAAGCGCAGAGGGGGTTATAATTCACCCCTCCACTTT.

This rearrangement joins TRBV7-9 to TRBJ2-7, with 9 positions matching TRBD1. Germline lookup yields CDR1 SEHNR and CDR2 FQNEAQ (reference sequence). J lost 5 bases, V lost 8 bases, and 7 bases had no gene match. This CDR3 comprises 13 residues. The CDR3 coding sequence is TGTGCCAGCGCTAAGGGACAGGGCCACGAGCAGTACTTC. Amino acid sequence: CASAKGQGHEQYF.

The chain combines TRBV5-6 with TRBJ2-5; weak D call: TRBD1 (5 bases). This CDR3 comprises 13 residues. Germline-derived CDR1 and CDR2 are SGHDT and YYEEEE. Trimming shortened V by 0 bases and J by 5 bases, and 8 bases separated the two germline ends. CDR3 sequence: CASSLVRAETQYF. The CDR3 bases are TGTGCCAGCAGCTTGGTCAGGGCGGAGACCCAGTACTTC.

V and J are TRBV19 and TRBJ2-1, with 13 bases identical to TRBD2. The CDR3 loop spans 15 amino acids. The trim removed 4 bases at V and 9 bases at J, leaving 6 bases unmatched. CDR1 is LNHDA, CDR2 SQIVND, per germline (reference sequence). CDR3 coding DNA: TGTGCCAGTAGTACCCCAACTAGCGGGGGGGCTGAGCAGTTCTTC. It codes for CASSTPTSGGAEQFF. The full variable domain, completed using reference TRBV19 and TRBJ2-1, is DGGITQSPKYLFRKEGQNVTLSCEQNLNHDAMYWYRQDPGQGLRLIYYSQIVNDFQKGDIAEGYSVSREKKESFPLTVTSAQKNPTAFYLCASSTPTSGGAEQFFGPGTRLTVL.

In its sample, this clone was seen once. The gene calls are TRBV5-1 and TRBJ1-1, with TRBD1 as a possible D gene (6 bases). CDR3 size: 14 residues. Trimming shortened V by 3 bases and J by 5 bases, and 14 bases separated the two germline ends. Germline lookup yields CDR1 SGHRS and CDR2 YFSETQ. Written as DNA, the CDR3 is TGCGCCAGCAGCTCGACGGACAGTTTAACTGAAGCTTTCTTT. It yields the protein CASSSTDSLTEAFF.

This clone has just a few counts. This rearrangement joins TRBV6-1 to TRBJ1-4; TRBD1 is a possible D gene (5 bases). Trimming pared 9 bases from V and 7 bases from J, leaving 21 bases between. This CDR3 spans 15 amino acids. Germline CDR1 reads MNHNS; CDR2 reads SASEGT. This CDR3 reads CARGGMGTSREKLFF. DNA for the CDR3: TGTGCCAGGGGGGGGATGGGGACTTCACGTGAAAAACTGTTTTTT.

This clone showed up just once. This chain uses TRBV18 with TRBJ1-2; TRBD1 is a possible D gene (6 bases). With 3 bases removed from V and 4 bases from J, the gap between germline ends came to 12 bases. Germline loops: CDR1 KGHSH, CDR2 LQKENI. CDR3 length equals 14 residues. The CDR3: CASSPGQTIYGYTF. CDR3 coding DNA: TGTGCCAGCTCACCGGGACAAACGATCTATGGCTACACCTTC.

This clone was found a few times. The J gene is TRBJ2-7, the V gene TRBV27; D is possibly TRBD1 (6 bases). The V and J ends lost 8 bases and 5 bases respectively, with 13 bases between them. The CDR3 is 12 residues long. The germline CDR1 and CDR2 sequences are MNHEY and SMNVEV (reference sequence). DNA for the CDR3: TGTGCCAGCGGGGGCAGTAGCGACGAGCAGTACTTC. Residues: CASGGSSDEQYF.

The V call is TRBV10-3, the J call TRBJ2-1, with 12 bases that match TRBD2. The length of the CDR3 is 14 residues. Germline trimming cut 9 bases from V and 6 bases from J; bases unmatched to any gene: 6. Per germline, CDR1 ENHRY and CDR2 SYGVKD. CDR3 region: CAMTGLAGSNEQFF. The CDR3 DNA is TGTGCCATGACGGGACTAGCGGGCTCCAATGAGCAGTTCTTC.

The V gene is TRBV7-9, the J gene TRBJ1-3, with D maybe TRBD1 (6 bases). The CDR3 sequence is 13 residues long. The V gene's germline CDR1 is SEHNR and CDR2 FQNEAQ (reference sequence). Trimming removed 5 bases from V and 5 bases from J, with 10 bases in between. Here the CDR3 reads CASSTGQRNTIYF. CDR3 bases: TGTGCCAGCAGCACGGGACAAAGAAACACCATATATTTT.

The chain joins TRBV9 to TRBJ1-5; D unresolved. V shed 3 bases and J shed 2 bases, with 6 bases lying between them. Germline V gene sequence: CDR1 SGDLS, CDR2 YYNGEE. CDR3 size: 13 residues. CDR3 region: CASSAVGNQPQHF. The CDR3 coding sequence is TGTGCCAGCAGCGCCGTTGGCAATCAGCCCCAGCATTTT.

This chain uses TRBV30 with TRBJ1-4; 10 bases fit TRBD1. The germline gives CDR1 GTSNPN, CDR2 SVGIG (reference sequence). The junction had 6 bases not matched to a gene; V was cut back by 3 bases and J by 8 bases. This CDR3 has 14 residues. The CDR3 sequence is CAWSWTGGNEKLFF. The DNA for the CDR3 is TGTGCCTGGAGCTGGACAGGGGGAAACGAAAAACTGTTTTTT.

The gene calls are TRBV19 and TRBJ2-3; 8 positions agree with TRBD1. Trimming removed 5 bases from V and 9 bases from J; junction bases left unmatched: 16. Germline V gene data show CDR1 as LNHDA and CDR2 as SQIVND (reference sequence). The CDR3 spans 16 residues. The CDR3 loop is CASSPPGTGGDTTQYF. In DNA, the CDR3 is TGTGCCAGTAGTCCGCCCGGGACAGGAGGGGACACAACGCAGTATTTT.

The J gene is TRBJ2-5, the V gene TRBV13; D perhaps matches TRBD2 (6 bases). Trimming left V 2 bases short and J 1 base short, with 11 bases between. This CDR3 is 15 amino acids long. Per germline, CDR1 PRHDT and CDR2 FYEKMQ (reference sequence). The CDR3 nucleotides read TGTGCCAGCAGCTTACAGGGAGGATTCCAAGAGACCCAGTACTTC. This gives the protein CASSLQGGFQETQYF.

The chain links TRBV7-8 to TRBJ2-7; no reliable D call. From germline, CDR1 is SGHVS and CDR2 FQNEAQ. There are 16 residues in the CDR3. The germline V and J ends were trimmed by 5 bases and 3 bases, with 20 bases remaining between them. The CDR3 nucleotides are TGTGCCAGCAGCCCATCGTTCCCCGCGATAGACTACGAGCAGTACTTC. This gives the protein CASSPSFPAIDYEQYF.